The 8 T cell receptor beta chains reported below all come from one sample, sequenced in a study of liver allograft versus peripheral blood T cells. Study overall: Recipients' peripheral blood T cell receptor repertoires were compared with those in transplanted livers.

Each CDR3 protein is one row after TCRdb ran MiXCR on the reads. The table lists under 2,000 distinct CDR3 sequences, over 14% of them singletons, with around 6.3% in the top ten. These receptors all come from a human patient who had a liver transplant. Some T cells may have originated in the graft donor.

Sample share makes this clonotype medium-sized. The CDR3 is CASRNGQGNSPLHF. CDR3 sequence (DNA): TGTGCCAGCAGGAACGGACAGGGGAATTCACCCCTCCACTTT. J is TRBJ1-6 and V is TRBV6-1, with TRBD1 matching 9 bases. CDR1 is MNHNS, CDR2 SASEGT, per germline. Trimming took 6 bases from V and 7 from J; bases not matched to a gene: 4. This CDR3 is 14 amino acids long.

This clonotype was recorded only once. The chain employs TRBV18 and TRBJ1-1, with D unclear. The CDR3 spans 12 residues. CDR1 and CDR2 from the germline V gene are KGHSH and LQKENI. Trimming stripped 2 bases from V and 8 bases from J, with 9 bases between. CDR3 bases: TGTGCCAGCTCACCAAGGTTCGGGGAAGCTTTCTTT. This gives the protein CASSPRFGEAFF.

This chain joins TRBV4-3 and TRBJ1-2; 8 positions agree with TRBD1. The CDR3 covers 14 residues. CDR1 is LGHNA, CDR2 YSLEER, per germline. V trimming: 3 bases; J trimming: 4 bases; junction bases outside the gene matches: 4. CDR3 nucleotide sequence: TGCGCCAGCAGCCAGCGGACAGGGAGCTATGGCTACACCTTC. Translating it yields CASSQRTGSYGYTF.

In this sample, this clonotype is medium-sized. V gene TRBV19 combines with J gene TRBJ1-6, with a tentative D call TRBD1 (5 bases). The germline gives CDR1 LNHDA, CDR2 SQIVND (reference sequence). V lost 4 bases to trimming and J lost 7 bases, with 11 bases between them. The CDR3 has 14 residues. This CDR3 is CASSTSGQNSPLHF. Here the CDR3 DNA reads TGTGCCAGTAGTACGTCAGGGCAAAATTCACCCCTCCACTTT.

By its share, this clonotype is medium-sized. The CDR3 DNA reads as TGCAGTGCTAGAGATGGCTCGGGGAGGTGGGAGCAGTACTTC. It encodes CSARDGSGRWEQYF. V gene TRBV20-1 combines with J gene TRBJ2-7; D possibly corresponds to TRBD2 (6 bases). Germline V lookup: CDR1 DFQATT, CDR2 SNEGSKA (reference sequence). V lost 0 bases to trimming and J lost 7 bases, with 16 bases between them. CDR3 length: 14 residues.

By share of the sample, this clonotype is medium-sized. The chain employs TRBV18 and TRBJ2-3; D may be TRBD1 (6 bases). Trimming took 6 bases from V and 4 from J, leaving 14 bases between them. The CDR3 spans 14 residues. Looked up from germline, CDR1 is KGHSH and CDR2 is LQKENI. The CDR3 nucleotides read TGTGCCAGCTCGGTAACCCAGGGGTCAGATACGCAGTATTTT. Translating gives CASSVTQGSDTQYF.

The chain links TRBV9 to TRBJ1-6; D is unclear. The CDR3 spans 14 residues. Germline V gene lookup returns CDR1 SGDLS and CDR2 YYNGEE. Between the trimmed V and J ends, which lost 0 bases and 11 bases, there was a span of 12 bases. CDR3 DNA sequence: TGTGCCAGCAGCGTAGATGGGAGGACGGCACCCCTCCACTTT. Translation gives CASSVDGRTAPLHF.

As to this clonotype: This likely reflects a read error, since a far larger clone is one base away. The chain joins TRBV10-3 to TRBJ1-5, with a tentative D call TRBD1 (6 bases). V was clipped by 5 bases and J by 1 base, with 9 bases between them. This CDR3 is built from 14 residues. Per the germline V gene, CDR1 is ENHRY and CDR2 is SYGVKD. The CDR3 DNA sequence: TGTGCCATCAGTCTTGGACAGAGCAATCAGCCCCAGCATTTT. This sequence encodes CAISLGQSNQPQHF.